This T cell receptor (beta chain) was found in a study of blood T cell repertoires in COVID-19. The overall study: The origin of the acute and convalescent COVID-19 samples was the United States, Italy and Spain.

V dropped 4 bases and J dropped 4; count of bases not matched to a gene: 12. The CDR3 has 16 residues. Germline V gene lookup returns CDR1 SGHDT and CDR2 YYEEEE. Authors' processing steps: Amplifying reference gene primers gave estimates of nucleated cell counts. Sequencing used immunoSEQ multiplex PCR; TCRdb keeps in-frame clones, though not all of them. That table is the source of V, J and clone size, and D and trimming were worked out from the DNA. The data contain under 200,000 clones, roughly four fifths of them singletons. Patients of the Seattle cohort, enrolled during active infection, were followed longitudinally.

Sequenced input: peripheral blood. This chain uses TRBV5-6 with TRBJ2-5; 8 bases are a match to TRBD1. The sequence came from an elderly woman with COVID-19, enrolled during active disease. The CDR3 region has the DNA TGTGCCAGCAGCGTACGCCTAGGGACAGGAGGAGAGACCCAGTACTTC. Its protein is CASSVRLGTGGETQYF.